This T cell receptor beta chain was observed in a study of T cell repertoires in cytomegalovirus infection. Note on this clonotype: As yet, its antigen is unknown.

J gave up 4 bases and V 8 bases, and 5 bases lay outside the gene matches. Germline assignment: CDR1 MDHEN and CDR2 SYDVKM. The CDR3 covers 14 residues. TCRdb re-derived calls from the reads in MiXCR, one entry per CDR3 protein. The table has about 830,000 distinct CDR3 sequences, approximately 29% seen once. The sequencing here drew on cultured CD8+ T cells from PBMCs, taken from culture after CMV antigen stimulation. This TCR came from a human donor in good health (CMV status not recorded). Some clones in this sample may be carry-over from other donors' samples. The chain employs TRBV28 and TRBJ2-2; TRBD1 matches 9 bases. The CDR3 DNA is TGTGCCAGCCTCTCGACAGGGGGCACCGGGGAGCTGTTTTTT. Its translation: CASLSTGGTGELFF.